This T cell receptor (beta chain) came from a study of OX40 agonist ivuxolimab in advanced cancers. On the study more broadly: Treatment received earlier with anti-PD-1, anti-PD-L1 or anti-CTLA-4 agents was allowed, and less than 45% had some. Study-wide points: With doses of 0.1-3.0 mg/kg, partial responders showed among the lowest clonal expansion.

Libraries were prepared by immunoSEQ multiplex PCR; TCRdb keeps only in-frame clonotypes and omits some of them. The sample has tens of thousands of clones, roughly 87% seen once; the top ten hold 12%. This clone was observed a single time. Antigen: not known. Trimming removed 3 bases from V and 1 base from J, with 9 bases in between. This CDR3 is built from 15 residues. Germline lookup yields CDR1 ENHRY and CDR2 SYGVKD. This sample comprised CD4+ or CD8+ T cells sorted from blood, obtained in a trial of the OX40 agonist ivuxolimab. The chain uses TRBV10-3 and TRBJ2-2; D gene unclear. This clonotype originated in an adult with an advanced solid tumor such as melanoma, head and neck, liver or kidney cancer. The CDR3 DNA sequence: TGTGCCATCAGTGAAGTCCCCAAGAACACCGGGGAGCTGTTTTTT. Translating it yields CAISEVPKNTGELFF.